The text below deals with one T cell receptor beta chain. This sample is drawn from a study of cytomegalovirus exposure and HLA in healthy donors. V was trimmed by 0 bases and J by 0 bases, leaving 9 bases between them. The CDR3 is 15 residues long. Germline lookup yields CDR1 SGDLS and CDR2 YYNGEE. TCRdb's copy holds only in-frame clones and misses some; the assay was immunoSEQ multiplex PCR. This sample yields about 180,000 clones, of which approximately 87% are seen a single time; about 1.5% belongs to the top ten. This TCR came from a woman in her twenties or thirties in good health and CMV-seronegative. J is TRBJ1-1 and V is TRBV9; D unclear. Sequenced: PBMCs. CDR3 sequence (DNA): TGTGCCAGCAGCGTAGGAGAGAGGCTGAACACTGAAGCTTTCTTT. Translation: CASSVGERLNTEAFF.